Listed below are T cell receptor beta chains from one sample, sequenced in a study of identical twins. Each CDR3 protein is one row after TCRdb ran MiXCR on the 5' RACE reads. The sample holds about 240,000 distinct CDR3 sequences, 6% to 8.5% seen once. This same sample was also taken into another study, of yellow fever vaccine responses in identical twins.

The material sequenced was CD8+ T cells sorted from blood. Receptor source: a young woman in good health. Each CDR3 is given with its conserved first and last residue. A D gene is named only where the DNA matches it firmly. Clone size is shown for a subset of rows, as once, few, many or a class of expanded clone.

>NA|few|TRBJ2-5|TRBV12-3/TRBV12-4
TGTGCCAGCAGTTTAGGCAGGGGAGGTGAGACCCAGTACTTC
CASSLGRGGETQYF
>NA|NA|TRBJ2-5|TRBV7-9
TGTGCCAGCAGAGGATTTCAAGAGACCCAGTACTTC
CASRGFQETQYF
>TRBD2|NA|TRBJ2-7|TRBV12-3/TRBV12-4
TGTGCCAGCAGTTTGTCGAGCGCCCCGGGGAGGGCGGATTACTACGAGCAGTACTTC
CASSLSSAPGRADYYEQYF
>TRBD1|NA|TRBJ1-1|TRBV7-8
TGTGCCAGCCTACAGGGGGTGAACACTGAAGCTTTCTTT
CASLQGVNTEAFF
>TRBD2|NA|TRBJ2-7|TRBV7-9
TGTGCCAGCAGCTTGAACCAAGCGGGAAATCCCTACGAGCAGTACTTC
CASSLNQAGNPYEQYF
>NA|NA|TRBJ2-1|TRBV12-3/TRBV12-4
TGTGCCATCCACGAACAGGGAAGGGAGTACAATGAGCAGTTCTTC
CAIHEQGREYNEQFF
>TRBD1|few|TRBJ2-1|TRBV28
TGTGCCAGCAGTTTATATTTCGCGACAGGGGATGAGCAGTTCTTC
CASSLYFATGDEQFF
>NA|few|TRBJ2-7|TRBV29-1
TGCAGCGTTGAAACCGGGACTCCAAACGAGCAGTACTTC
CSVETGTPNEQYF
>TRBD1|many|TRBJ1-2|TRBV5-1
TGCGCCAGCAGCTCCGACTACTCGACAGGGGAGAACTATGGCTACACCTTC
CASSSDYSTGENYGYTF
>TRBD1|many|TRBJ2-1|TRBV29-1
TGCAGCGTAGGACAGGGGGCTGAGCAGTTCTTC
CSVGQGAEQFF
>NA|NA|TRBJ2-1|TRBV28
TGTGCCAGCAGTTCTCTAATGGGGCAGGGTGGCTATGAGCAGTTCTTC
CASSSLMGQGGYEQFF
>NA|NA|TRBJ2-7|TRBV28
TGTGCCAGCAGTGAACGGCTTTCATCCTACGAGCAGTACTTC
CASSERLSSYEQYF
>TRBD1|many|TRBJ1-2|TRBV5-5
TGTGCCAGCAGCCCCTGGACAGGGTATGGCTACACCTTC
CASSPWTGYGYTF
>NA|few|TRBJ1-6|TRBV20-1
TGCAGTGCTAGCGGGATCAATTCACCCCTCCACTTT
CSASGINSPLHF
>NA|many|TRBJ1-5|TRBV12-3/TRBV12-4
TGTGCCAGCAGTGTCGACGGAGATCAGCCCCAGCATTTT
CASSVDGDQPQHF
>TRBD1|many|TRBJ1-5|TRBV7-2
TGTGCCAGCAGCTTAGGGCGGGCAGGGGGCGCGAGAGATCAGCCCCAGCATTTT
CASSLGRAGGARDQPQHF
>TRBD2|many|TRBJ2-7|TRBV9
TGTGCCAGCAGCGTAGGTAGCGGGAGCCCCTACGAGCAGTACTTC
CASSVGSGSPYEQYF
>TRBD1|few|TRBJ1-1|TRBV6-1
TGTGCCAGCAGTCCGACCGGGACAGGGAACACTGAAGCTTTCTTT
CASSPTGTGNTEAFF
>NA|many|TRBJ2-1|TRBV7-3
TGTGCCAGCAGCTCCCGGGACAATGAGCAGTTCTTC
CASSSRDNEQFF
>NA|many|TRBJ2-1|TRBV9
TGTGCCAGCAATGGGGGGGGGCCAAATGAGCAGTTCTTC
CASNGGGPNEQFF
>NA|few|TRBJ2-5|TRBV7-9
TGTGCCAGCAGCTTAGTGGGACACGGACGGGAAGAGACCCAGTACTTC
CASSLVGHGREETQYF
>TRBD2|NA|TRBJ2-1|TRBV28
TGTGCCAGCAGTTTTCTAGCGGCCCTGGTCGGCAATGAGCAGTTCTTC
CASSFLAALVGNEQFF
>NA|few|TRBJ2-3|TRBV27
TGTGCCAGCCACCTCTCAACGCAGTATTTT
CASHLSTQYF
>NA|few|TRBJ2-5|TRBV12-3/TRBV12-4
TGTGCCAGCAGTTTAGACGGCAGGGTGGGCCAAGAGACCCAGTACTTC
CASSLDGRVGQETQYF
>TRBD2|NA|TRBJ2-3|TRBV20-1
TGCAGTGCTAGCGGGAGGGGCGGGGTGGATACGCAGTATTTT
CSASGRGGVDTQYF
>NA|many|TRBJ1-5|TRBV4-1
TGCGCCAGCAGCCAAGAAGACGGGTTCGGCAATCAGCCCCAGCATTTT
CASSQEDGFGNQPQHF
>NA|many|TRBJ2-1|TRBV20-1
TGCAGTGCTAGACCGGACTTCCATGAGCAGTTCTTC
CSARPDFHEQFF
>TRBD2|NA|TRBJ2-1|TRBV7-6
TGTGCCAGCAGCTTAGGTTTAGCGGGTGTCCAGTACAATGAGCAGTTCTTC
CASSLGLAGVQYNEQFF
>NA|NA|TRBJ2-7|TRBV24-1
TGTGCCACCAGTGTCGTTTCCCGGGACACTTTCTACGAGCAGTACTTC
CATSVVSRDTFYEQYF